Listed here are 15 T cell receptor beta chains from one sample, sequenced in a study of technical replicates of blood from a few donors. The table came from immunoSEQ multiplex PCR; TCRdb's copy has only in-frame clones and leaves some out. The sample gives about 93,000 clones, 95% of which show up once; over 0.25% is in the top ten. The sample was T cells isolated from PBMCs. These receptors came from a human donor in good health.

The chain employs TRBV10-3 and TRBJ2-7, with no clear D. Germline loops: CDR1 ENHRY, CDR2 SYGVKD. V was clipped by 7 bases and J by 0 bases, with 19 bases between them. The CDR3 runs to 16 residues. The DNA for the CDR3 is TGTGCCATCACTCAAAGGCCAGGCCCGAGCTCCTACGAGCAGTACTTC. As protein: CAITQRPGPSSYEQYF.

The CDR3 sequence is CASSLGLAANEQFF. The CDR3 nucleotides read TGTGCCAGCAGCCTTGGACTAGCGGCCAATGAGCAGTTCTTC. This chain connects TRBV7-3 to TRBJ2-1; 10 bases map to TRBD2. This CDR3 has 14 amino acids. The germline CDR1 and CDR2 sequences are SGHTA and FQGTGA. Trimming cost V 5 bases and J 6 bases; bases outside gene matches: 4.

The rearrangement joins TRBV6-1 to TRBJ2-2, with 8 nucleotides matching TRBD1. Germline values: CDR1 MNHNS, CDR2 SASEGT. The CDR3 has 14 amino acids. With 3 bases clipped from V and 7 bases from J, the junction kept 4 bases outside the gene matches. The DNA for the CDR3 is TGTGCCAGCAGTGACAGGGGGCTGAGCGGGGAGCTGTTTTTT. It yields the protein CASSDRGLSGELFF.

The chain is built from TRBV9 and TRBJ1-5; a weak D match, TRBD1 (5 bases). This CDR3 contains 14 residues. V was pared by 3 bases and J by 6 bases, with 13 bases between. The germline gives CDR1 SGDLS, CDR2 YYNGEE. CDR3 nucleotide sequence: TGTGCCAGCAGCGCGGGAGTCCAGGGTCAGCCCCAGCATTTT. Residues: CASSAGVQGQPQHF.

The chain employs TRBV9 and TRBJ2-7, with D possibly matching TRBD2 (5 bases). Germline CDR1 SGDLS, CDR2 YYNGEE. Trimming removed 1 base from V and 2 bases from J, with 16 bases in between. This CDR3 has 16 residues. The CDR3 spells CASSVTTGIDTYEQYF. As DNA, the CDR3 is TGTGCCAGCAGCGTAACAACCGGGATCGATACCTACGAGCAGTACTTC.

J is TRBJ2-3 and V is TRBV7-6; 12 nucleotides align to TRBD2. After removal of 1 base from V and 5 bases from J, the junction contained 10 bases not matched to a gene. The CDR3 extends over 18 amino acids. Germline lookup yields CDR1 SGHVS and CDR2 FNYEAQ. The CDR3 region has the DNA TGTGCCAGCAGCTTAGGGCCGCCTAGCGGGGGGGCAGGAGATACGCAGTATTTT. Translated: CASSLGPPSGGAGDTQYF.

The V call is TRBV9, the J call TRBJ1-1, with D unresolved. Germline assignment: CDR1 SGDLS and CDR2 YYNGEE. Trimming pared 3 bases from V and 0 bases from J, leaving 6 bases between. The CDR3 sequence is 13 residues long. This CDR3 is CASSGGLNTEAFF. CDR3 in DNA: TGTGCCAGCAGCGGAGGGCTGAACACTGAAGCTTTCTTT. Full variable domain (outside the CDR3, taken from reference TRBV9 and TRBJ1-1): DSGVTQTPKHLITATGQRVTLRCSPRSGDLSVYWYQQSLDQGLQFLIQYYNGEERAKGNILERFSAQQFPDLHSELNLSSLELGDSALYFCASSGGLNTEAFFGQGTRLTVV.

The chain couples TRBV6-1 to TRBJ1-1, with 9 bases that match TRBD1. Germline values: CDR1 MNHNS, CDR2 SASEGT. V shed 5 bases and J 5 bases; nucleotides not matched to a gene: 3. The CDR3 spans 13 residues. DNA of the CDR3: TGTGCCAGCAGTTGGGACAGGGAAACTGAAGCTTTCTTT. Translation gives CASSWDRETEAFF.

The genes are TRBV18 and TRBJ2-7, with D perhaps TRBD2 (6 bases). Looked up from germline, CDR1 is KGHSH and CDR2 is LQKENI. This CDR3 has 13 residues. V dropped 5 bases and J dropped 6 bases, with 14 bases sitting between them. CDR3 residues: CASSSVGGTEQYF. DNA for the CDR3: TGTGCCAGCTCATCCGTCGGAGGGACCGAGCAGTACTTC.

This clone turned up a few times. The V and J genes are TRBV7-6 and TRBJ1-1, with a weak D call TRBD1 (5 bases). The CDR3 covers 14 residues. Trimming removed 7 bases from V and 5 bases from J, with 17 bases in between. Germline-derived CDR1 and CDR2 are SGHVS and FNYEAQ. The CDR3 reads CASTLRRGGTEAFF. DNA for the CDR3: TGTGCCAGCACCCTCCGGAGGGGAGGAACTGAAGCTTTCTTT.

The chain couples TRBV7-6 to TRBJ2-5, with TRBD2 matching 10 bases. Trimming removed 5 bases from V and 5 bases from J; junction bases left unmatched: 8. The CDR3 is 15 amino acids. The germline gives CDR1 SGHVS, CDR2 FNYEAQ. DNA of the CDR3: TGTGCCAGCAGCCTCCTAGCGGGGGCCTCCGAGACCCAGTACTTC. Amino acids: CASSLLAGASETQYF.

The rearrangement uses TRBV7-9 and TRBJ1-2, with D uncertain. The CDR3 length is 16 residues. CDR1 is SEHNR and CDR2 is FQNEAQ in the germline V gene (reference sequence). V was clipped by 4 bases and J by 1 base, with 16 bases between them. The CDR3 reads CASSSNPGVFNYGYTF. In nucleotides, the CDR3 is TGTGCCAGCAGCTCAAACCCGGGAGTTTTTAACTATGGCTACACCTTC.

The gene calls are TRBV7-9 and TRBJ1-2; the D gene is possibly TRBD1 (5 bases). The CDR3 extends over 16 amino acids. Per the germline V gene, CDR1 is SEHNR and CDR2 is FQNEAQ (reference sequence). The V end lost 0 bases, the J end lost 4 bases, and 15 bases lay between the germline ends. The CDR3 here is CASSLAQGGELYGYTF. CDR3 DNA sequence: TGTGCCAGCAGCTTAGCGCAGGGAGGGGAGCTCTATGGCTACACCTTC.

Written as DNA, the CDR3 is TGTGCCATCAGACTGGGACAGGAAGCTTTCTTT. Translating gives CAIRLGQEAFF. The chain has TRBV10-3 and TRBJ1-1; 7 bases line up with TRBD1. This CDR3 has 11 amino acids. The germline gives CDR1 ENHRY, CDR2 SYGVKD. The J segment lost 8 bases and the V segment lost 6 bases, leaving 3 bases of the junction unmatched.

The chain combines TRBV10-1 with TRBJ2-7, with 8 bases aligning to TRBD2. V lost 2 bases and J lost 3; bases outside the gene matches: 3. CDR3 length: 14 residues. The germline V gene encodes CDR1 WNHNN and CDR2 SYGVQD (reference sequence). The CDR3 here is CASSEGTSYYEQYF. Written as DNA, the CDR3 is TGCGCCAGCAGTGAGGGGACTAGTTACTACGAGCAGTACTTC.